These 2 T cell receptor beta chains share one sample of origin, sequenced in a study of blood T cell repertoires in COVID-19. Measured with immunoSEQ multiplex PCR; TCRdb has only the in-frame clones, and not every one. The sample shows some 300,000 clones, 88% of them seen only once. The sample taken for sequencing was PBMCs or T cells enriched from blood (not recorded which). The receptors come from a woman aged 55 to 70 in a cohort exposed to, infected with or recovered from COVID-19 (not recorded which).

This sequence joins TRBV2 and TRBJ2-5; D perhaps matches TRBD1 (5 bases). The CDR3 spans 14 residues. V was cut by 3 bases and J by 1 base, with 9 bases left in between. Germline CDR1 and CDR2: SNHLY and FYNNEI. The CDR3, as DNA: TGTGCCAGCAGTGACTATGGGGCCCAAGAGACCCAGTACTTC. Protein product: CASSDYGAQETQYF.

The rearrangement links TRBV7-9 to TRBJ2-1; 7 nucleotides align to TRBD2. The length of the CDR3 is 18 residues. J gave up 0 bases and V 6 bases, and 14 bases lay outside the gene matches. The germline V gene has CDR1 SEHNR and CDR2 FQNEAQ (reference sequence). The CDR3 sequence is CASSPLAASSSSYNEQFF. The CDR3, as DNA: TGTGCCAGCAGTCCTCTAGCGGCATCCTCCAGCTCCTACAATGAGCAGTTCTTC.